This TCR beta chain was sequenced in a study of cytotoxic CD8 clonotypes in ibrutinib-treated CLL. In the study overall: Sample averages reached 250,000 to 300,000 productive templates and some 94,000 productive rearrangements.

The CDR3 totals 16 residues. CDR1 MGHRA and CDR2 YSYEKL come from the germline V gene. V shed 6 bases, J shed 6 bases, and the junction held 9 bases outside the gene matches. Depths of 1 in 200,000 to 1 in 1 million T cells were the sequencing target. Assay: immunoSEQ multiplex PCR; the TCRdb copy retains only in-frame clones and omits some. This sample carries 330,000 or so clones, 60% to 80% of them seen once, and the ten largest clones take 6.3%. General observations from the study: Ibrutinib response saw clonality rise, and progression saw it return toward baseline.

This clone was observed once. Its specificity is unknown. The receptor was isolated from a human donor with chronic lymphocytic leukemia. This chain uses TRBV4-1 with TRBJ1-6; 9 bases agree with TRBD1. Specimen: PBMCs, collected after 36 months of ibrutinib treatment. CDR3 loop: CASRRLQGAGNSPLHF. The CDR3 DNA sequence: TGCGCCAGCAGACGCCTACAGGGGGCAGGTAATTCACCCCTCCACTTT.